These T cell receptor beta chains were read from a single sample in a study of blood T cell repertoires in COVID-19. Produced via immunoSEQ multiplex PCR; TCRdb's table is partial and in-frame only. The table lists under 250,000 clones, around 90% of them singletons, with roughly 3% in the top ten. The sample comprised peripheral blood. The receptors stem from a man aged 25-40 years with COVID-19, enrolled during active disease. CDR3s include the opening cysteine and the closing phenylalanine or tryptophan.

V	CDR3
TRBV5-1	CASSLGQVGRGEKLFF
TRBV4-2	CASSPPAGANTGELFF
TRBV5-1	CASSLKATSGDEQFF
TRBV5-1	CASSLGGAAPGNTIYF
TRBV9	CASTGRGNEQFF
TRBV6-2/TRBV6-3	CASSYPLLAGEPGELFF
TRBV28	CASSGGTVDSYNSPLHF
TRBV5-1	CASSAYSGKSGEQYF
TRBV6-2/TRBV6-3	CASSYSSGGAEQYF
TRBV3-1/TRBV3-2	CASSQIYGEQFF
TRBV7-8	CASSRTIGAPLTYEQYF
TRBV18	CASSPLAGGQETQYF
TRBV19	CASRVFGANVLTF
TRBV28	CASSLSANYGYTF
TRBV6-2/TRBV6-3	CASSTTSGSPNEQFF
TRBV5-1	CASSPGTGHSYNEQFF
TRBV27	CASSRRVGRDEQYF
TRBV5-6	CASSLGPPRSTDTQYF
TRBV6-5	CASRAGQGVYGYTF
TRBV5-6	CASSSIQGYTYNEQFF
TRBV5-1	CASSLDRAFSNQPQHF
TRBV11-2	CASSPGGAKNIQYF
TRBV9	CASSVATGGYSGNTIYF
TRBV10-3	CAISESGTGSYEQYF
TRBV29-1	CSVVIRGLVNTGELFF
TRBV5-6	CASSLGRNQPQHF
TRBV27	CASSSFPRLAYNSPLHF
TRBV10-3	CAISGPEAASVYNEQFF
TRBV18	CASSPRRDSLNEKLFF
TRBV3-1/TRBV3-2	CASRSTERLNTEAFF